The clone carrying this TCR beta chain was counted at least ten times. The germline gives CDR1 SGHTA, CDR2 FQGTGA. V lost 2 bases and J 4 bases, leaving 7 bases between the germline ends. There are 13 residues in the CDR3. The data derive from a study of T cells after yellow fever vaccination. TCRdb used MiXCR to reprocess the 5' RACE reads, holding one entry per CDR3 protein. The data show fewer than 400,000 distinct CDR3 sequences, under 7.5% seen once. The gene calls are TRBV7-3 and TRBJ2-3; D call uncertain. The specimen comprised PBMCs, sampled 5 days after the yellow fever booster vaccination. The clonotype comes from a man under 40 who received the YFV17D yellow fever vaccine. DNA for the CDR3: TGTGCCAGCAGCTTAGAGTCGTCAGATACGCAGTATTTT. It yields the protein CASSLESSDTQYF. The full variable domain, completed using reference TRBV7-3 and TRBJ2-3, is GAGVSQTPSNKVTEKGKYVELRCDPISGHTALYWYRQSLGQGPEFLIYFQGTGAADDSGLPNDRFFAVRPEGSVSTLKIQRTERGDSAVYLCASSLESSDTQYFGPGTRLTVL.